Described below is a single T cell receptor (beta chain) sequence and its context. At one end, the junction sequence differs from germline, possibly due to a read error. This sample stems from a study of tumor-infiltrating lymphocytes in primary liver carcinoma. Study as a whole: Patients had primary liver carcinoma treated by surgical resection. The cohort included men and women aged 30 to 69 years.

Both blood RNA, taken from unsorted whole blood, and germline DNA were extracted. With chronic HBV infection, the patients were also treatment-naive. Germline V gives CDR1 SGHNT, CDR2 YENEEA. The CDR3 contains 20 residues. The input was 450 to 500 ng total RNA; TCR beta cDNA was made from it with a constant-region primer. ARM-PCR was slightly modified, and three nested multiplex PCR rounds with it gave rise to the TCR beta libraries. PCR rounds one and two used TRBV1-TRBV30 forward primers with a C-beta reverse primer for about 9 cycles each. TCRdb processed the multiplex PCR reads anew with MiXCR; each CDR3 protein has one entry. The data show 320,000 or so distinct CDR3 sequences, approximately 60% seen once.

Specimen: peripheral blood. The clonotype originates from a man aged 35-49 years with primary liver carcinoma and hepatitis B virus infection. The chain uses TRBV11-3 and TRBJ2-3; the match to TRBD2 covers 14 bases. In DNA form, the CDR3 reads TGTGCCGGCAGCGCAGCCGGGACTAGCGGGAGACCAGCTAGCACAGATACGCAGTTTTTT. Protein product: CAGSAAGTSGRPASTDTQFF.